The 16 T cell receptor beta chains below come from one sample, sequenced in a study of cytomegalovirus exposure and HLA in healthy donors. Use of 60 Vbeta and 13 Jbeta primers characterized the PCR. Only in-frame clones appear in the TCRdb table, and some are missing; sequencing was by immunoSEQ multiplex PCR. In the table there are a few hundred thousand clones, 80% to 95% of which are singletons. Sequenced: PBMCs. Receptor source: a girl aged 2 to 10 in good health and CMV-seronegative.

The rearrangement links TRBV5-1 to TRBJ2-1; weak D call: TRBD2 (6 bases). The CDR3 runs 17 residues. The V gene's germline CDR1 is SGHRS and CDR2 YFSETQ. Trimming stripped 4 bases from V and 2 bases from J, with 19 bases between. CDR3 in amino acids: CASSPTGRAGTYNEQFF. CDR3 nucleotide sequence: TGCGCCAGCAGCCCAACCGGTCGGGCGGGAACCTACAATGAGCAGTTCTTC. Full variable domain (remainder filled in from reference TRBV5-1 and TRBJ2-1): KAGVTQTPRYLIKTRGQQVTLSCSPISGHRSVSWYQQTPGQGLQFLFEYFSETQRNKGNFPGRFSGRQFSNSRSEMNVSTLELGDSALYLCASSPTGRAGTYNEQFFGPGTRLTVL.

The genes are TRBV6-5 and TRBJ2-2; 13 positions match TRBD2. The CDR3 length is 15 residues. Trimming at V came to 4 bases and at J to 4 bases, leaving 0 bases not matched to a gene. The germline V gene has CDR1 MNHEY and CDR2 SVGAGI. DNA of the CDR3: TGTGCCAGCAGTTGGACTAGCGGGGGCACCGGGGAGCTGTTTTTT. Protein: CASSWTSGGTGELFF.

The genes are TRBV11-2 and TRBJ1-2, with TRBD1 as a possible D gene (6 bases). The CDR3 totals 14 residues. V lost 5 bases, J lost 5 bases, and 15 bases lay in between. Germline values: CDR1 SGHAT, CDR2 FQNNGV. Here the CDR3 DNA reads TGTGCCAGCAGCCTCTCGGGGCAGGGGTATGGCTACACCTTC. Protein product: CASSLSGQGYGYTF.

The chain links TRBV10-3 to TRBJ2-2; 13 nucleotides align to TRBD2. The length of the CDR3 is 19 residues. The germline V gene has CDR1 ENHRY and CDR2 SYGVKD. The J segment lost 3 bases and the V segment lost 3 bases, leaving 10 bases of the junction unmatched. This CDR3 reads CAISDPRTSGRQHTGELFF. The CDR3 DNA sequence: TGTGCCATCAGTGACCCCCGGACTAGCGGGAGACAACACACCGGGGAGCTGTTTTTT.

The genes are TRBV2 and TRBJ1-5; D unclear. V gave up 11 bases and J gave up 0 bases, with 14 bases separating them. Germline CDR1 and CDR2: SNHLY and FYNNEI. CDR3 size: 14 residues. The CDR3 DNA follows: TGTGCCGTCACTAGCGAGGGTAGCAATCAGCCCCAGCATTTT. This encodes CAVTSEGSNQPQHF.

The chain joins TRBV4-1 to TRBJ2-1, with D maybe TRBD1 (6 bases). The germline V and J ends were trimmed by 1 base and 6 bases, with 10 bases remaining between them. Germline V gives CDR1 MGHRA, CDR2 YSYEKL. The CDR3 length is 14 residues. The CDR3 reads CASSQVGRGNEQFF. The CDR3 nucleotides are TGCGCCAGCAGCCAAGTAGGCAGGGGCAATGAGCAGTTCTTC.

The chain carries TRBV20-1 and TRBJ2-7; tentative D call: TRBD2 (5 bases). Germline values: CDR1 DFQATT, CDR2 SNEGSKA (reference sequence). Trimming removed 5 bases from V and 5 bases from J, with 10 bases in between. This CDR3 region has 11 residues. CDR3 sequence: CSALDSHEQYF. The CDR3 bases are TGCAGTGCTTTGGACTCTCACGAGCAGTACTTC.

The V and J genes are TRBV18 and TRBJ2-1; a possible D gene is TRBD1 (7 bases). Per germline, CDR1 KGHSH and CDR2 LQKENI. Trimming stripped 2 bases from V and 5 bases from J, with 16 bases between. The CDR3 consists of 16 residues. The CDR3 DNA sequence: TGTGCCAGCTCACCAATCGGAGGGGGCTGGGACAATGAGCAGTTCTTC. The encoded protein is CASSPIGGGWDNEQFF.

J is TRBJ2-5 and V is TRBV7-9; the D gene is possibly TRBD2 (6 bases). The CDR3 has 14 amino acids. Germline V gene sequence: CDR1 SEHNR, CDR2 FQNEAQ (reference sequence). With 2 bases removed from V and 1 base from J, the gap between germline ends came to 8 bases. The CDR3 sequence is CASSLTGLQETQYF. The CDR3, as DNA: TGTGCCAGCAGCTTAACGGGACTCCAAGAGACCCAGTACTTC.

V usage is TRBV10-1 and J usage is TRBJ1-1; D might be TRBD1 (5 bases). Looked up from germline, CDR1 is WNHNN and CDR2 is SYGVQD (reference sequence). The CDR3 spans 13 residues. V dropped 2 bases and J dropped 5 bases, with 9 bases sitting between them. The CDR3: CASSEGGGTEAFF. CDR3 nucleotides: TGCGCCAGCAGTGAGGGGGGAGGTACTGAAGCTTTCTTT.

The chain has TRBV7-2 and TRBJ1-1, with D possibly being TRBD1 (5 bases). V shed 11 bases and J shed 4 bases, with 17 bases lying between them. The CDR3 is 13 amino acids. CDR1 and CDR2 from the germline V gene are SGHTA and FQGNSA. The CDR3 loop reads CAGALGGGTEAFF. The CDR3 DNA reads TGTGCCGGCGCTCTCGGGGGAGGCACTGAAGCTTTCTTT.

This chain connects TRBV11-2 to TRBJ2-1, with 14 bases aligning to TRBD2. Germline loops: CDR1 SGHAT, CDR2 FQNNGV. V gave up 4 bases and J gave up 7 bases; unmatched junction bases: 9. This CDR3 spans 17 amino acids. CDR3 sequence reads: CASSSRLAGGRRNEQFF. As DNA, the CDR3 is TGTGCCAGCAGCTCCCGACTAGCGGGGGGGCGAAGGAATGAGCAGTTCTTC.

V is TRBV13 and J is TRBJ2-1; 7 bases map to TRBD2. V dropped 0 bases and J dropped 7; count of bases not matched to a gene: 3. The CDR3 has 14 residues. The germline CDR1 and CDR2 sequences are PRHDT and FYEKMQ (reference sequence). CDR3 loop: CASSLGLAANEQFF. In nucleotides, the CDR3 is TGTGCCAGCAGCTTAGGGCTAGCGGCTAATGAGCAGTTCTTC.

This clone is a singleton in its sample. This chain joins TRBV6-5 and TRBJ2-7; tentatively, D is TRBD1 (6 bases). Between the trimmed V and J ends, which lost 5 bases and 2 bases, there was a span of 16 bases. Germline V gives CDR1 MNHEY, CDR2 SVGAGI. The CDR3 totals 15 residues. In DNA form, the CDR3 reads TGTGCCAGCAGTCCTCCCAGGGGCCAAGCCTACGAGCAGTACTTC. This sequence encodes CASSPPRGQAYEQYF.

The rearrangement links TRBV19 to TRBJ1-2, with TRBD1 matching over 9 bases. Germline loops: CDR1 LNHDA, CDR2 SQIVND (reference sequence). After removal of 7 bases from V and 8 bases from J, the junction contained 11 bases not matched to a gene. CDR3 length: 14 residues. This chain's CDR3 is CASNEPGQGGGYTF. The DNA for the CDR3 is TGTGCCAGTAACGAACCGGGACAGGGCGGCGGCTACACCTTC.

V gene TRBV28 combines with J gene TRBJ1-5; TRBD1 matches 8 bases. J gave up 2 bases and V 2 bases, and 2 bases lay outside the gene matches. Germline V gene lookup returns CDR1 MDHEN and CDR2 SYDVKM. This CDR3 is 15 amino acids long. The CDR3 loop reads CASSLQGAGNQPQHF. The CDR3 nucleotides read TGTGCCAGCAGTTTACAGGGGGCCGGCAATCAGCCCCAGCATTTT. Complete variable domain (other parts from reference TRBV28 and TRBJ1-5): DVKVTQSSRYLVKRTGEKVFLECVQDMDHENMFWYRQDPGLGLRLIYFSYDVKMKEKGDIPEGYSVSREKKERFSLILESASTNQTSMYLCASSLQGAGNQPQHFGDGTRLSIL.